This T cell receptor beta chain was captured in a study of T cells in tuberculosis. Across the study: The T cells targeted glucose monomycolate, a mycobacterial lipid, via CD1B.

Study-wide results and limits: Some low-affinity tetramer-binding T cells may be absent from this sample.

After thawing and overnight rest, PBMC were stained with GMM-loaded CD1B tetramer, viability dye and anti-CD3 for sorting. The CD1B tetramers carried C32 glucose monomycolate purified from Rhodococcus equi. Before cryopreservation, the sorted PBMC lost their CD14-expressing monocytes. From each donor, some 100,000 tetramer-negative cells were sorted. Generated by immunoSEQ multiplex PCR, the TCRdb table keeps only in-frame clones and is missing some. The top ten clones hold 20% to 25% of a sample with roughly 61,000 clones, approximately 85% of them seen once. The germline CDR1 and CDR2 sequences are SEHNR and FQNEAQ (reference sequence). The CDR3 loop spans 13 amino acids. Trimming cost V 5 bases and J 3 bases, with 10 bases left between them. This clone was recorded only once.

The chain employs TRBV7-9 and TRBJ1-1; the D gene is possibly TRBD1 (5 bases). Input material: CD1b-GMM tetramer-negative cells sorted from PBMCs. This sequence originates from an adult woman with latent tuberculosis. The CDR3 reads CASSQRGDTEAFF. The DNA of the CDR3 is TGTGCCAGCAGCCAGCGGGGGGACACTGAAGCTTTCTTT.